These 16 T cell receptor beta chains were all obtained from the same sample, sequenced in a study of T cell repertoires in cytomegalovirus infection. TCRdb ran MiXCR on the reads and lists one entry per CDR3 protein. The table has roughly 500,000 distinct CDR3 sequences, 33% seen once. The antigens these receptors bind are not known. The sample here was cultured PBMCs, taken from culture after CMV antigen stimulation. These TCRs come from a human donor in good health (CMV status not recorded). Some clones in this sample may be carry-over from other donors' samples.

This clonotype was seen at least ten times. At one of its ends the junction is not consistent with the germline gene, which may arise from a read error. This chain connects TRBV28 to TRBJ2-4; TRBD2 matches 9 bases. The length of the CDR3 is 14 residues. Germline CDR1 is MDHEN and CDR2 is SYDVKM. The DNA for the CDR3 is TGTGCCAGCAGTTTTAGAGCGGCGGGGGGGACTCGGGACTTC. It encodes CASSFRAAGGTRDF.

The chain employs TRBV19 and TRBJ2-1; D call uncertain. Germline CDR1 is LNHDA and CDR2 is SQIVND (reference sequence). V shed 2 bases and J shed 5 bases, with 10 bases lying between them. The CDR3 length is 14 residues. This CDR3 reads CASSIYEAHNEQFF. The CDR3 nucleotides read TGTGCCAGTAGTATATACGAGGCCCACAATGAGCAGTTCTTC. The variable domain in full, with the rest retrieved from reference TRBV19 and TRBJ2-1, is DGGITQSPKYLFRKEGQNVTLSCEQNLNHDAMYWYRQDPGQGLRLIYYSQIVNDFQKGDIAEGYSVSREKKESFPLTVTSAQKNPTAFYLCASSIYEAHNEQFFGPGTRLTVL.

The chain recombines TRBV7-2 with TRBJ2-1, with 7 bases aligning to TRBD2. V was clipped by 3 bases and J by 2 bases; unmatched bases: 1. CDR3 length: 14 residues. Germline CDR1 is SGHTA and CDR2 is FQGNSA. The CDR3 loop is CASSFTSAYNEQFF. The DNA for the CDR3 is TGTGCCAGCAGCTTCACTAGCGCCTACAATGAGCAGTTCTTC.

The chain employs TRBV20-1 and TRBJ2-1; D assignment may be TRBD1 or TRBD2 (5 bases each). Looked up from germline, CDR1 is DFQATT and CDR2 is SNEGSKA (reference sequence). Trimming left V 8 bases short and J 2 bases short, with 13 bases between. The CDR3 runs to 13 residues. CDR3 nucleotides: TGCAGTTCACTAGTGGGGGCCTACAATGAGCAGTTCTTC. This translates into CSSLVGAYNEQFF.

The table lists this clonotype with many counts. The genes are TRBV7-2 and TRBJ1-1; D not certain. The ends were cut back, 5 bases at V and 6 bases at J, with 10 bases in the middle. The length of the CDR3 is 12 residues. Germline loops: CDR1 SGHTA, CDR2 FQGNSA. DNA of the CDR3: TGTGCCAGCAGCCCCTCGGGCTCTGAAGCTTTCTTT. Translation: CASSPSGSEAFF.

As to this clonotype: A junction end diverges from the germline sequence, so it may reflect a read error. The V call is TRBV7-3, the J call TRBJ2-1, with no clear D. This CDR3 region has 15 residues. CDR1 is SGHTA, CDR2 FQGTGA, per germline. The CDR3: CASSPLGGSSNEQFF. The CDR3 coding sequence is TGTGCCAGCAGCCCCCTCGGTGGGTCCTCCAATGAGCAGTTCTTC.

This clonotype was seen only a few times. V and J are TRBV6-2 or TRBV6-3 and TRBJ1-1; 7 bases match TRBD1. Germline V CDR1 and CDR2: MNHEY, SVGEGT. Trimming cost V 2 bases and J 0 bases; bases outside gene matches: 9. The CDR3 extends over 17 amino acids. For the CDR3, the DNA is TGTGCCAGCAGTTACCGCCCACAGGGGAGGATGAACACTGAAGCTTTCTTT. It translates to CASSYRPQGRMNTEAFF.

This clonotype showed up just a few times. The chain uses TRBV10-3 and TRBJ1-2; maybe TRBD1 (6 bases). The CDR3 loop spans 15 amino acids. Trimming removed 3 bases at V and 2 bases at J, with 13 bases between. Germline V gene data show CDR1 as ENHRY and CDR2 as SYGVKD. The CDR3 coding sequence is TGTGCCATCAGTGAAACCAGGGGAAGGAACTATGGCTACACCTTC. Amino acid sequence: CAISETRGRNYGYTF.

This clonotype has just a few counts. The chain employs TRBV12-3 or TRBV12-4 and TRBJ1-3; D gene ambiguous. V shed 2 bases and J shed 2 bases, with 4 bases lying between them. The CDR3 loop spans 13 amino acids. CDR3 sequence reads: CASSLIAGNTIYF. The CDR3 DNA follows: TGTGCCAGCAGTTTAATAGCTGGAAACACCATATATTTT.

The chain joins TRBV18 to TRBJ1-2; D unresolved. Germline V lookup: CDR1 KGHSH, CDR2 LQKENI. The CDR3 totals 12 residues. V was pared by 4 bases and J by 7 bases, with 10 bases between. The CDR3: CASSQGRTGYTF. The CDR3 DNA is TGTGCCAGCTCACAGGGTAGGACTGGCTACACCTTC.

This clonotype was detected only a few times. The chain couples TRBV4-3 to TRBJ1-2, with D uncertain. The CDR3 runs 15 residues. V lost 1 base and J lost 4, with 13 bases in between. Per the germline V gene, CDR1 is LGHNA and CDR2 is YSLEER. The CDR3 DNA reads as TGCGCCAGCAGCCAAGTTAAAGGGTCAACCTATGGCTACACCTTC. It specifies CASSQVKGSTYGYTF.

This clonotype was observed a few times. The chain employs TRBV19 and TRBJ1-4, with D unclear. The CDR3 runs to 13 residues. V lost 11 bases and J lost 4, with 14 bases in between. CDR1 is LNHDA, CDR2 SQIVND, per germline (reference sequence). CDR3 loop: CAASPRDNEKLFF. The CDR3 bases are TGTGCCGCCTCACCCCGAGATAATGAAAAACTGTTTTTT. Together with reference TRBV19 and TRBJ1-4, the CDR3 gives the full variable domain: DGGITQSPKYLFRKEGQNVTLSCEQNLNHDAMYWYRQDPGQGLRLIYYSQIVNDFQKGDIAEGYSVSREKKESFPLTVTSAQKNPTAFYLCAASPRDNEKLFFGSGTQLSVL.

This chain joins TRBV20-1 and TRBJ2-7; either TRBD1 or TRBD2 may fit D (5 bases each). V lost 3 bases and J lost 6, with 24 bases in between. CDR3 length equals 16 residues. Per germline, CDR1 DFQATT and CDR2 SNEGSKA (reference sequence). CDR3: CSARGYTGTEQPEQYV. The CDR3, as DNA: TGCAGTGCTAGGGGATATACCGGGACGGAGCAACCCGAGCAGTACGTC.

The chain has TRBV5-1 and TRBJ2-3, with D possibly matching TRBD2 (7 bases). This CDR3 spans 16 amino acids. CDR1 and CDR2 from the germline V gene are SGHRS and YFSETQ. Trimming pared 4 bases from V and 4 bases from J, leaving 19 bases between. CDR3: CASSLGGAGVPDTQYF. CDR3 bases: TGCGCCAGCAGCCTGGGGGGCGCGGGAGTTCCAGATACGCAGTATTTT.

V gene TRBV20-1 combines with J gene TRBJ2-1, with 7 nucleotides matching TRBD2. Germline V gives CDR1 DFQATT, CDR2 SNEGSKA (reference sequence). V lost 6 bases to trimming and J lost 5 bases; unmatched junction nucleotides: 4. The CDR3 sequence is 12 residues long. CDR3 sequence (DNA): TGCAGTGCCAGGGACTACCACAATGAGCAGTTCTTC. This translates into CSARDYHNEQFF.

The J gene is TRBJ1-5, the V gene TRBV4-2; no clear D. CDR1 is LGHNA and CDR2 is YNFKEQ in the germline V gene. V lost 0 bases and J lost 5, with 17 bases in between. The CDR3 is made up of 17 amino acids. The CDR3 sequence: CASSQEVGAAVDQPQHF. CDR3 DNA: TGTGCCAGCAGCCAAGAAGTAGGTGCAGCGGTGGATCAGCCCCAGCATTTT.